The T cell receptor beta chain described here comes from a study of Tregs in tolerant kidney transplant recipients. Study-wide results and caveats: Nucleotide sequences could not be compared across some patients' samples due to primer changes.

The protocol was immunoSEQ multiplex PCR, while the TCRdb copy is restricted to in-frame clones and leaves out a portion. The listing contains some 52,000 clones. The germline CDR1 and CDR2 sequences are SGHNT and YYREEE (reference sequence). J gave up 4 bases and V 2 bases, and 4 bases lay outside the gene matches. The CDR3 contains 15 residues. On this clone: Its target is not known. The read comes to an end 3 residues before the CDR3 does, leaving the germline J gene to fill in the end.

This clonotype originated in a human donor who received a combined kidney and bone marrow transplant. Sequences were derived from CD4+ T cells from blood, sampled before the transplant. The chain couples TRBV5-4 to TRBJ2-3, with 10 bases identical to TRBD1. The CDR3 is CASSFGDRGPDTQYF. The CDR3 bases that were read are TGTGCCAGCAGCTTTGGGGACAGGGGACCAGATACG. Variable domain in full (rest from reference TRBV5-4 and TRBJ2-3): ETGVTQSPTHLIKTRGQQVTLRCSSQSGHNTVSWYQQALGQGPQFIFQYYREEENGRGNFPPRFSGLQFPNYSSELNVNALELDDSALYLCASSFGDRGPDTQYFGPGTRLTVL.